This entry is about one T cell receptor beta chain. The data are from a study of PD-1 blockade in mismatch repair-deficient tumors. Repertoires were generated with immunoSEQ multiplex PCR, while TCRdb's copy carries only in-frame clones and drops some. The profile shows tens of thousands of clones, 78% of them singletons. The TCR-sequenced patients were a few responders to pembrolizumab. The ends lost 6 bases at V and 0 bases at J; junction bases unmatched: 12. CDR3 size: 16 residues. Germline assignment: CDR1 SGHDT and CDR2 YYEEEE. Sequenced material: peripheral blood, taken 4 weeks after starting pembrolizumab. This rearrangement joins TRBV5-6 to TRBJ2-7; 7 bases agree with TRBD2. The receptor's source is an adult with mismatch repair-deficient cancer. The CDR3 spells CASTLGLAGGSYEQYF. CDR3 coding DNA: TGTGCCAGCACCCTGGGATTAGCGGGTGGCTCCTACGAGCAGTACTTC.